This T cell receptor (beta chain) derives from a study of T cell changes during pregnancy in multiple sclerosis (dated by TCRdb to the late 2010s). The study in broad terms: Changes in the T cell repertoire over the course of pregnancy were examined in this study in women with multiple sclerosis.

Comment on this clone: No antigen is known for it. Base qualities are missing; no much larger clone stands one base away.

The protocol used for the library was the immunoSEQ multiplex PCR assay. The clones in this table, taken by TCRdb from immuneACCESS, are in-frame only. Not every clone is retained; where verified, under half of the shortfall comes from an unresolved V gene, and the cause of the rest is unknown. Present in this sample are over 45,000 clones, roughly 88% of which were seen just once. The top ten clones comprise under 1.5% of the sample. The CDR3 numbers 16 residues from cysteine through phenylalanine. Only the CDR3 DNA is retained, 48 bases long and in frame from the first base. CDR1 SGHAT and CDR2 FQNNGV were looked up in the germline V gene. Cut back by 1 base and 2 bases, the V and J ends lie 15 bases apart.

The chain links TRBV11-2 with TRBJ2-7, with a weak D call of TRBD2 (5 bases match). Specimen: peripheral blood, collected in the first trimester of pregnancy. This clonotype was sampled from a female donor in good health, enrolled as a control in a pregnancy study. The bases read TGTGCCAGCAGCTTAGCTACCGGGCTAGCTACCTACGAGCAGTACTTC. Translated, this gives CASSLATGLATYEQYF.